This T cell receptor beta chain was observed in a study of blood T cells in healthy people across ages. This clonotype was counted a few times. This CDR3 has 12 amino acids. V lost 1 base and J lost 8, with 8 bases in between. Germline lookup yields CDR1 SGHVS and CDR2 FQNEAQ. Combining a sample-barcoded 5' primer with a J-beta primer mix, a second PCR ran for roughly 6 to 12 cycles. One entry per CDR3 protein, called by TCRdb with MiXCR from the 5' RACE reads. The sample shows 750,000 to 950,000 distinct CDR3 sequences, 20% to 30% of them seen only once. These same data were also listed under a study on T cells of mothers and their children. That study adds: Healthy Caucasian mothers, a few in number, and their six children were the donors. Detection yielded no persistent microchimeric T cell clones.

The chain recombines TRBV7-8 with TRBJ1-2; D ambiguous. The TCR was taken from a boy between 10 and 17 years old in good health. What was sequenced was blood. CDR3 amino acids: CASSLGGVGYTF. CDR3 bases: TGTGCCAGCAGCTTAGGTGGGGTCGGCTACACCTTC.